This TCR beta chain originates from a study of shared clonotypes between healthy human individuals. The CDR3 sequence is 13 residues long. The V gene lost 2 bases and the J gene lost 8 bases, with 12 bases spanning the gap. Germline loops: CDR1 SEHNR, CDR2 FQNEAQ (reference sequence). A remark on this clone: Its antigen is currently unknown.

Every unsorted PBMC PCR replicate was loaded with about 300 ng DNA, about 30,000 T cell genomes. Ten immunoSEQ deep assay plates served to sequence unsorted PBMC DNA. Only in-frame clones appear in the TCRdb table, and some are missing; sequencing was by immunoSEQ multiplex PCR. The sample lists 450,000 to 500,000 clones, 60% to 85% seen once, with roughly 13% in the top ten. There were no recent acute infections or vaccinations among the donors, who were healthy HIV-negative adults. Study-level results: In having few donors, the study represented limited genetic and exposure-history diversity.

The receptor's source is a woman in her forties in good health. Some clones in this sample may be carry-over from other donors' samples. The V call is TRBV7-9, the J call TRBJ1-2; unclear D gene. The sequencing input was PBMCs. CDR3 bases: TGTGCCAGCAGCTTAATGCCGGCGGAGGGCTACACCTTC. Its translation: CASSLMPAEGYTF.